The T cell receptor beta chain described here comes from a study of a mutant IDH1 vaccine in newly diagnosed glioma (dated by TCRdb to 2020 to 2022). Study-wide context: Across visits V03 through V10, patients got a total of eight vaccinations, given in weeks 1, 3, 5, 7, 11, 15, 19 and 23. Vaccination began 4-6 weeks after radiotherapy alone, or alongside temozolomide cycles in the chemotherapy-containing groups. Of the 32 patients who were treated, about 60% were male and 37.5% were female, and the mean age was approximately 40 years. Prior to enrollment, patients had been given standard therapy consisting of radiotherapy alone, temozolomide alone, or radiochemotherapy with temozolomide, with the combination given to most patients. Peripheral blood was drawn at six visits: V03 (baseline), V05, V07, V10, V12 and V13. For exploratory analyses, longitudinal TCRB deep sequencing was carried out in about 26 treated patients wherever samples were available. Paper-wide results and their limitations: Selection of PBMC samples for TCRB deep sequencing was based on availability. The authors stated that sample limitations prevented analyses of patient blood samples from being reproduced. Changes in the top peripheral T cell clonotypes picked up by TCRB sequencing did not appear to be linked to pseudoprogression. Across multiple MHC alleles, vaccine-induced immune responses were seen in around 93% of patients.

The time point label, read with the paper, signifies: week 5, during vaccination. Each vaccine dose was 300 ug of a 20-mer mutant IDH1 peptide in Montanide, given subcutaneously with topical imiquimod. The donors had newly diagnosed IDH1-mutant astrocytomas of WHO grade 3 or 4 that showed loss of nuclear ATRX. The samples were drawn from NOA16, a multicentre, single-arm, open-label phase I trial in Germany that tested a mutant IDH1 peptide vaccine in humans for the first time. Genomic DNA for TCRB sequencing was extracted from EDTA blood using the DNeasy Blood and Tissue Kit. Libraries were made using the immunoSEQ multiplex PCR assay. Rearranged TCR beta chain sequences were amplified with the hsTCRB Kit following the manufacturer's protocol. Sequencing of TCRB libraries was carried out on an Illumina MiSeq. The source study handled its data this way. The proprietary platform of the kit vendor was used for demultiplexing, trimming and gene mapping. Here the immuneACCESS table is served through TCRdb, limited to in-frame sequences with V and J called. Missing clones are a known gap in these copies; in checked studies unresolved V genes cover under half, and the rest lacks a known reason. V, J and clone size were drawn from that table, and D and trimming were deduced from the DNA. The sample has around 56,000 clones on record, approximately 82% of them singletons. In total, the top ten clones hold 3% to 4% of the sample.

The CDR3 goes from the cysteine to the phenylalanine over 12 residues. Only the CDR3 DNA stays, 36 bases, in frame from base 1. Per the germline V gene, MNHEY is the CDR1 and SVGAGI is the CDR2. Concerning this clone itself: Its antigen target is currently unknown. Germline is not matched at one junction end, which may reflect a read error.

This TCR was recovered from a man between 25 and 39 years old with glioma. The input for sequencing was PBMCs, taken from a glioma patient whose treatment included an IDH1 peptide vaccine. The V gene is TRBV6-5 and the J gene is TRBJ1-5; the D gene remains uncertain. The CDR3 region reads CAGSHNEGPQHF. The DNA sequence is as follows: TGTGCCGGCAGCCACAATGAAGGGCCCCAGCATTTT.